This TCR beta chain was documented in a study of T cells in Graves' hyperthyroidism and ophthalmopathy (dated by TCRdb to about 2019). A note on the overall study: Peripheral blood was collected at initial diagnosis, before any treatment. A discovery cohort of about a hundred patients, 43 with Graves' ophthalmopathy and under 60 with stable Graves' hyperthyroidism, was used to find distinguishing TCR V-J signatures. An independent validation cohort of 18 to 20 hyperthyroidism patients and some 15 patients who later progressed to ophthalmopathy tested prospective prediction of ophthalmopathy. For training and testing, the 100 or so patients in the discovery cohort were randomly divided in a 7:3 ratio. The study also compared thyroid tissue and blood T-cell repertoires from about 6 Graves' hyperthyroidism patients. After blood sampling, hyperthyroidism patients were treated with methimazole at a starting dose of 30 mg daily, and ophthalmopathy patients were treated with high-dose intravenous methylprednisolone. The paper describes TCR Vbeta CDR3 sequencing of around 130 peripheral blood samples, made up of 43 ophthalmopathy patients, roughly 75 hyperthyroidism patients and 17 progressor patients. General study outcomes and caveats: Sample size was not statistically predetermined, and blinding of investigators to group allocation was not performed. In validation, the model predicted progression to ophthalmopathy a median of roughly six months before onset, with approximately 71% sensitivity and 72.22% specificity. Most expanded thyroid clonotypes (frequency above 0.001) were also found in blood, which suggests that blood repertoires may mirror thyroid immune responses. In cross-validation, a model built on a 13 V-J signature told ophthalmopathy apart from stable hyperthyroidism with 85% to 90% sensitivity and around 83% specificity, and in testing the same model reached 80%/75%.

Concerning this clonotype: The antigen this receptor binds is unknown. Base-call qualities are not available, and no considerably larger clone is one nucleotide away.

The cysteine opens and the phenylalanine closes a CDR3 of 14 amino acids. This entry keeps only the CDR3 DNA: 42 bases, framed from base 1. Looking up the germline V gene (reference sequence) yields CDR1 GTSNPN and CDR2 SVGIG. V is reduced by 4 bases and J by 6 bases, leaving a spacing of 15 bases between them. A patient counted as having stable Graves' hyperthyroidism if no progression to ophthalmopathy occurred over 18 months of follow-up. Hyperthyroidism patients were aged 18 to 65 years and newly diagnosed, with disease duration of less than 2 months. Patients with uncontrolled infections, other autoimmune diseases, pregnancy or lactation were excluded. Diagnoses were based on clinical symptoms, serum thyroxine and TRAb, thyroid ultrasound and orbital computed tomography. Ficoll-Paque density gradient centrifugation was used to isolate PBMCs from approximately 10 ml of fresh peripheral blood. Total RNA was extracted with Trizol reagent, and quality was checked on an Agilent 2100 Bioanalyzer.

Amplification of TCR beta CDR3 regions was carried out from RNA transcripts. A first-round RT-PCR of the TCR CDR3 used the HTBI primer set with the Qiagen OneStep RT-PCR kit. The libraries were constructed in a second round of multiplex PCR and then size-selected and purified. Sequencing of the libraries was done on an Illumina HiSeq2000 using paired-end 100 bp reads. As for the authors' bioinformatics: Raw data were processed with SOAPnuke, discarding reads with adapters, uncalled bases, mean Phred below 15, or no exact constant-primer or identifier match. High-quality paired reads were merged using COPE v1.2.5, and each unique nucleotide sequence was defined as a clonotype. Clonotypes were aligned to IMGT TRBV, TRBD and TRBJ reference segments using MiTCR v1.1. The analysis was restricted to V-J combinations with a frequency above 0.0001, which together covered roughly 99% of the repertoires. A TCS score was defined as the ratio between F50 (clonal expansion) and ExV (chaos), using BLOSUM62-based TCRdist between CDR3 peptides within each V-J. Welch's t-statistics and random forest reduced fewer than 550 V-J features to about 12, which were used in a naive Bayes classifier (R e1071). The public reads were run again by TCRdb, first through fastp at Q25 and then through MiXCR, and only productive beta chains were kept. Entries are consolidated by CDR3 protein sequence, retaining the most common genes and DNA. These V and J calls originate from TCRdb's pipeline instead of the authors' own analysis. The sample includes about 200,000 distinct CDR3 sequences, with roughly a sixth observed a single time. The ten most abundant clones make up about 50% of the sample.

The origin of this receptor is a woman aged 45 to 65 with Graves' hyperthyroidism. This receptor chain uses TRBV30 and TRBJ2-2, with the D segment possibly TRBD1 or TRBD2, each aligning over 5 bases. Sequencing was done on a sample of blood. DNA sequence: TGTGCCTGGAAAGGGCGATGGGACGCCGGGGAGCTGTTTTTT. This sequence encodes CAWKGRWDAGELFF. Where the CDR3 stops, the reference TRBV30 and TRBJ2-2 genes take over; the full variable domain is SQTIHQWPATLVQPVGSPLSLECTVEGTSNPNLYWYRQAAGRGLQLLFYSVGIGQISSEVPQNLSASRPQDRQFILSSKKLLLSDSGFYLCAWKGRWDAGELFFGEGSRLTVL.